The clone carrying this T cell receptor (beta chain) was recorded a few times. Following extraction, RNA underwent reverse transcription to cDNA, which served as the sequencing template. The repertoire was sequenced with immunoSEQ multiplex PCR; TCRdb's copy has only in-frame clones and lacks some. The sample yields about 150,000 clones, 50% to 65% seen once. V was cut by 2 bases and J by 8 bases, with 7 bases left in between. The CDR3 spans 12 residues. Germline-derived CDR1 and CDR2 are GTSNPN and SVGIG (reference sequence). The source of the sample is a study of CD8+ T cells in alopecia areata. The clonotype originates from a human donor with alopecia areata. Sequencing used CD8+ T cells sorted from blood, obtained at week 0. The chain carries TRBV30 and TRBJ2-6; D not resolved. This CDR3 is CAWSLSTNVLTF. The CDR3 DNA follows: TGTGCCTGGAGTTTGAGTACCAACGTCCTGACTTTC.